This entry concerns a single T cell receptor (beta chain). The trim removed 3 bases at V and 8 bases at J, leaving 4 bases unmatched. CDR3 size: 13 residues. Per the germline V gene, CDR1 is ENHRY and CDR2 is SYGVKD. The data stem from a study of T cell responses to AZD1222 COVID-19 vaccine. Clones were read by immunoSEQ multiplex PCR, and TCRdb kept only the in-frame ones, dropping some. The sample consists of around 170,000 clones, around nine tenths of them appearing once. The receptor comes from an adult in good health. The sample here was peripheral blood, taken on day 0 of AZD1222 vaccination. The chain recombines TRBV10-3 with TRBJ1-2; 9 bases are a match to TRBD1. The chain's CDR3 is CAISDRDRVGYTF. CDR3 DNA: TGTGCCATCAGTGACCGGGACAGGGTAGGCTACACCTTC.